These 5 T cell receptor beta chains originate from one sample sequenced in a study of blood T cell repertoires in COVID-19. Sequencing was performed with immunoSEQ multiplex PCR; in TCRdb, only in-frame clones are kept and a portion is missing. This sample has 210,000 or so clones, with 87% found just once. The sample comprised peripheral blood. The source is a woman aged 18-29 years who had recovered from COVID-19.

The V and J genes are TRBV19 and TRBJ1-1, with a possible D match to TRBD1 (5 bases). This CDR3 has 13 residues. The germline V gene encodes CDR1 LNHDA and CDR2 SQIVND (reference sequence). V lost 8 bases, J lost 5 bases, and 15 bases lay in between. The CDR3 coding sequence is TGTGCCAGTCGCACAGGCCCCGGTACTGAAGCTTTCTTT. This codes for CASRTGPGTEAFF.

A few counts support this clone. The chain is built from TRBV30 and TRBJ1-2; 7 bases map to TRBD1. The CDR3 sequence is 14 residues long. CDR1 and CDR2 (germline): GTSNPN, SVGIG (reference sequence). The CDR3 here is CVRGPAWDNYGYTF. The CDR3 DNA follows: TGTGTAAGGGGGCCGGCCTGGGACAACTATGGCTACACCTTC.

The chain has TRBV9 and TRBJ1-5; D is unclear. V was cut by 3 bases and J by 2 bases, with 9 bases left in between. This CDR3 contains 14 residues. Looked up from germline, CDR1 is SGDLS and CDR2 is YYNGEE. The CDR3 DNA reads as TGTGCCAGCAGCGCCGCCGGAGGCAATCAGCCCCAGCATTTT. It encodes CASSAAGGNQPQHF.

The V gene is TRBV6-2 or TRBV6-3, the J gene TRBJ1-1, with TRBD1 as a possible D gene (5 bases). Germline V gene data show CDR1 as MNHEY and CDR2 as SVGEGT. The ends were cut back, 2 bases at V and 10 bases at J, with 11 bases in the middle. CDR3 length: 12 residues. In nucleotides, the CDR3 is TGTGCCAGCAGTTACGAGGGACTGGGAGCTTTCTTT. Its translation: CASSYEGLGAFF.

J is TRBJ2-1 and V is TRBV5-6; TRBD2 is a possible D gene (7 bases). The CDR3 is 15 residues long. Trimming pared 6 bases from V and 7 bases from J, leaving 20 bases between. Germline V gives CDR1 SGHDT, CDR2 YYEEEE. CDR3 residues: CASTLGARGGNEQFF. CDR3 nucleotide sequence: TGTGCCAGCACTCTGGGGGCCAGGGGAGGGAATGAGCAGTTCTTC.